The 3 T cell receptor beta chains given below trace back to one sample, sequenced in a study of cytomegalovirus exposure and HLA in healthy donors. Both 60 Vbeta primers and 13 Jbeta primers went into the PCR. Clones were read by immunoSEQ multiplex PCR, and TCRdb kept only the in-frame ones, dropping some. Found here are around 150,000 clones, about 70% of them singletons; the top ten hold around 4%. The sample taken for sequencing was PBMCs. The receptors were sampled from a woman under 30 in good health and CMV-seropositive.

This clone was observed a handful of times. The chain is built from TRBV27 and TRBJ1-4; possible D gene TRBD1, 6 bases. This CDR3 has 16 amino acids. Trimming stripped 3 bases from V and 4 bases from J, with 15 bases between. Germline-derived CDR1 and CDR2 are MNHEY and SMNVEV (reference sequence). In DNA, the CDR3 is TGTGCCAGCAGTTTTAGGGTCGACAGGCGTAATGAAAAACTGTTTTTT. This translates into CASSFRVDRRNEKLFF.

The chain recombines TRBV7-8 with TRBJ2-5, with D possibly being TRBD2 (7 bases). The J call is uncertain, as TRBJ2-7 better fits the DNA end. This CDR3 contains 13 residues. Germline V lookup: CDR1 SGHVS, CDR2 FQNEAQ. CDR3 sequence reads: CASMRGGGYEQYF. CDR3 DNA: TGTGCCAGCATGCGGGGAGGGGGATACGAGCAGTACTTC.

V is TRBV7-9 and J is TRBJ2-3; 12 bases fit TRBD2. CDR3 size: 17 residues. Trimming cost V 2 bases and J 1 base; bases outside gene matches: 4. CDR1 and CDR2 from the germline V gene are SEHNR and FQNEAQ (reference sequence). In DNA, the CDR3 is TGTGCCAGCAGCTTATGGGCTAGCGGGAGGGGCACAGATACGCAGTATTTT. It yields the protein CASSLWASGRGTDTQYF.